A selection of T cell receptor beta chains follows, all from one sample in a study of blood T cell repertoires in COVID-19. Method: immunoSEQ multiplex PCR; TCRdb's copy keeps in-frame clones and lacks some. The table includes about 390,000 clones, 85% to 90% detected once. The sequenced material came from PBMCs or T cells enriched from blood (not recorded which). These receptors were collected from a woman in her fifties or sixties who had recovered from COVID-19. CDR3s include the opening cysteine and the closing phenylalanine or tryptophan. The D gene is left open where the match is weak. Not all rows give a size; the values are once, few, many and, for expanded clones, a class.

cdr3_length	v_call	j_call	clone_size	d_call	cdr3_nt	cdr3_aa
12	TRBV2	TRBJ2-1	NA	NA	TGTGCCAGCAACGTCGGGCAGGGTAAAGGGTTCTTC	CASNVGQGKGFF
13	TRBV9	TRBJ1-2	NA	NA	TGTGCCAGCAGCATAGACTCGAACTATGGCTACACCTTC	CASSIDSNYGYTF
18	TRBV7-2	TRBJ2-1	NA	TRBD2	TGTGCCAGCAGCTTAGCCTCCCTGTTCAGCGGGGGGTACAATGAGCAGTTCTTC	CASSLASLFSGGYNEQFF
14	TRBV7-8	TRBJ2-3	NA	NA	TGTGCCAGCAGCTTTAACGAGGCGGCAGATACGCAGTATTTT	CASSFNEAADTQYF
14	TRBV4-2	TRBJ1-4	NA	NA	TGTGCCAGCAGCCAAGACAGGGCCTCAGAAAAACTGTTTTTT	CASSQDRASEKLFF
17	TRBV5-1	TRBJ1-1	NA	TRBD1	TGCGCCAGCAGCTTGGTATGGACAGGGGGAATGAACACTGAAGCTTTCTTT	CASSLVWTGGMNTEAFF
15	TRBV7-9	TRBJ1-6	NA	TRBD1	TGTGCCAGCAGCGCAAACAGGGGTGGTAATTCACCCCTCCACTTT	CASSANRGGNSPLHF
16	TRBV27	TRBJ2-7	NA	TRBD2	TGTGCCAGCAGTGGTGCGTGGGGACTAGCGCTATCCGAGCAGTACTTC	CASSGAWGLALSEQYF
14	TRBV9	TRBJ1-2	NA	NA	TGTGCCAGCAGCGTAGGAACAGGGACCTATGGCTACACCTTC	CASSVGTGTYGYTF
15	TRBV6-1	TRBJ2-1	once	TRBD2	TGTGCCAGCAGTGTAGCGGGGGGAGCCTACAATGAGCAGTTCTTC	CASSVAGGAYNEQFF
11	TRBV9	TRBJ1-2	NA	NA	TGTGCCAGCTCCTCTAACTATGGCTACACCTTC	CASSSNYGYTF
13	TRBV30	TRBJ1-2	NA	TRBD1	TGTGCCTGGAGTCCTACAGGGGGCGATGGCTACACCTTC	CAWSPTGGDGYTF
13	TRBV19	TRBJ1-2	few	NA	TGTGCCAGTCAATCTCAGGCTAACTATGGCTACACCTTC	CASQSQANYGYTF
12	TRBV10-3	TRBJ1-5	NA	NA	TGTGCCATCAGTGAGCCGAATCAGCCCCAGCATTTT	CAISEPNQPQHF
16	TRBV5-6	TRBJ2-3	NA	NA	TGTGCCAGCAGCCATCTGAAGCGAATCAGCACAGATACGCAGTATTTT	CASSHLKRISTDTQYF
19	TRBV21-1	TRBJ2-2	few	NA	TGTGCCAGCAGCAAAGGAGCGAAGACGGGACAGGGGTACACCGGGGAGCTGTTTTTT	CASSKGAKTGQGYTGELFF
15	TRBV7-3	TRBJ2-1	NA	NA	TGTGCCAGCAGCTTAATCGCGGGGCCCTACAATGAGCAGTTCTTC	CASSLIAGPYNEQFF
14	TRBV18	TRBJ2-2	NA	NA	TGTGCCAGCTCACCAGCAGGGTATACCGGGGAGCTGTTTTTT	CASSPAGYTGELFF
15	TRBV2	TRBJ1-5	few	TRBD1	TGTGCCAGCGGGGTCTCTGGGACAGGGAATCAGCCCCAGCATTTT	CASGVSGTGNQPQHF
14	TRBV7-2	TRBJ1-3	NA	NA	TGTGCCAGCAGCTTAGGGACTCGAGGAAACACCATATATTTT	CASSLGTRGNTIYF
13	TRBV12-3/TRBV12-4	TRBJ1-2	NA	NA	TGTGCCAGCAGCGCGGGAGGGTGGCGGGGCTACACCTTC	CASSAGGWRGYTF
17	TRBV27	TRBJ1-6	NA	NA	TGTGCCAGCAGTCCCCGAATGGAGAGCTCCTATAATTCACCCCTCCACTTT	CASSPRMESSYNSPLHF
12	TRBV5-1	TRBJ2-1	NA	NA	TGCGCCAGCAGCTTTAGCGCTTGGGAGCAGTTCTTC	CASSFSAWEQFF